This T cell receptor beta chain was observed in a study of blood T cell repertoires in COVID-19. Study as a whole: The analysed material was cDNA or gDNA that came from T cells, B-cell-depleted T cells, or PBMCs.

Some clones are missing from TCRdb's copy, which holds only in-frame ones; the method was immunoSEQ multiplex PCR. The table shows under 250,000 clones, with 84% occurring only once. The ends were cut back, 3 bases at V and 2 bases at J, with 11 bases in the middle. This CDR3 contains 14 residues. Germline lookup yields CDR1 SGDLS and CDR2 YYNGEE. The TCR originated in a woman aged 40-49 years who had recovered from COVID-19. What was sequenced was peripheral blood. This chain joins TRBV9 and TRBJ1-2; a weak D match, TRBD1 (6 bases). In DNA form, the CDR3 reads TGTGCCAGCAGCGCTGCGACAGGAAACTATGGCTACACCTTC. Protein product: CASSAATGNYGYTF.